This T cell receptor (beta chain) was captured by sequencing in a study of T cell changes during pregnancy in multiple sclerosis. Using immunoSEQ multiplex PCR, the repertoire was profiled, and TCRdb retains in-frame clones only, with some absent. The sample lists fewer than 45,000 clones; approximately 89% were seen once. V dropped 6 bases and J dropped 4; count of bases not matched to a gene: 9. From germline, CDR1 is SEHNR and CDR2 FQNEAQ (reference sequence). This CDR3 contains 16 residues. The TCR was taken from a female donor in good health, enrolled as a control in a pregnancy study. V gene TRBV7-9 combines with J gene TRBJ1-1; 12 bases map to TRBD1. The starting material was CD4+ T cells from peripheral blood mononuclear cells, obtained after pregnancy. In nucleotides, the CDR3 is TGTGCCAGCAGACCCACCGGGACAGGGGGCTTCACTGAAGCTTTCTTT. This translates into CASRPTGTGGFTEAFF. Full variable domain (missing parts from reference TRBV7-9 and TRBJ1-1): DTGVSQNPRHKITKRGQNVTFRCDPISEHNRLYWYRQTLGQGPEFLTYFQNEAQLEKSRLLSDRFSAERPKGSFSTLEIQRTEQGDSAMYLCASRPTGTGGFTEAFFGQGTRLTVV.